This T cell receptor beta chain came from a study of blood T cell repertoires in COVID-19. Trimming cost V 3 bases and J 5 bases; bases outside gene matches: 7. Germline-derived CDR1 and CDR2 are MDHEN and SYDVKM. This CDR3 comprises 14 residues. Produced via immunoSEQ multiplex PCR; TCRdb's table is partial and in-frame only. The profile shows 150,000 to 200,000 clones, 80% to 90% of them singletons. The chain is built from TRBV28 and TRBJ2-7; TRBD1 agrees at 7 bases. The source is a man aged 55 to 70 with acute or convalescent COVID-19. The sequenced sample was peripheral blood. For the CDR3, the DNA is TGTGCCAGCAGTTTGGCAGGGGGTAATCACGAGCAGTACTTC. Translating it yields CASSLAGGNHEQYF.